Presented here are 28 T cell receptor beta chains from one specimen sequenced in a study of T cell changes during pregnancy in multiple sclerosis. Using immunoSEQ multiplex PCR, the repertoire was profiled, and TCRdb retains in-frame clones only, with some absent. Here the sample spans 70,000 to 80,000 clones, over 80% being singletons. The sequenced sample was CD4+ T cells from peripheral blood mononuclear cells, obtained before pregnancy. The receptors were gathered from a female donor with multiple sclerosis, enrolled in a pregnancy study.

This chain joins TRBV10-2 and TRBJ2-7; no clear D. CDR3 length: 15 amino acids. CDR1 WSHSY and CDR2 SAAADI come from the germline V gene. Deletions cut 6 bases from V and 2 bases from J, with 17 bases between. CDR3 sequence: CASSPAQRAPYEQYF. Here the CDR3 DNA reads TGCGCCAGCAGCCCAGCCCAGCGTGCTCCCTACGAGCAGTACTTC.

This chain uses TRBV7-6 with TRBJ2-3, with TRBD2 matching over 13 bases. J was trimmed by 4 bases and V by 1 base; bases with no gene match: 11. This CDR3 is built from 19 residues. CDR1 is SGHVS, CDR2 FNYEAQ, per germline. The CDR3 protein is CASSLGARTSGSRADTQYF. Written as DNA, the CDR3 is TGTGCCAGCAGCTTAGGGGCCCGGACTAGCGGGAGTAGGGCAGATACGCAGTATTTT.

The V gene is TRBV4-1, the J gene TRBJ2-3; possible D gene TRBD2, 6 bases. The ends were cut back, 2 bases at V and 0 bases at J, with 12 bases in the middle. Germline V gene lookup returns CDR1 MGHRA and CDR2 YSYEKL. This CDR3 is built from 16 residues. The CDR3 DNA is TGCGCCAGCAGCCAACAAGCGGGTCCTAGCACAGATACGCAGTATTTT. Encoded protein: CASSQQAGPSTDTQYF.

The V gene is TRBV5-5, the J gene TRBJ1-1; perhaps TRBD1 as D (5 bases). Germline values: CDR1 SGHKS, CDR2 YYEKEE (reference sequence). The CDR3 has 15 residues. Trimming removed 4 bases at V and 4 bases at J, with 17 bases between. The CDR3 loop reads CASSLSGGMSTEAFF. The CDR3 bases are TGTGCCAGCAGCCTATCGGGGGGAATGAGCACTGAAGCTTTCTTT.

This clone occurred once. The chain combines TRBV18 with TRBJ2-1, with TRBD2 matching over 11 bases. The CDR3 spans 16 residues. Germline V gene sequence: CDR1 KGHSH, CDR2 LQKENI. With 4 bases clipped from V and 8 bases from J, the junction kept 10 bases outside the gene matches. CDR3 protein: CASSLILAGGVDEQFF. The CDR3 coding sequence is TGTGCCAGCTCACTAATCCTAGCGGGGGGTGTAGATGAGCAGTTCTTC.

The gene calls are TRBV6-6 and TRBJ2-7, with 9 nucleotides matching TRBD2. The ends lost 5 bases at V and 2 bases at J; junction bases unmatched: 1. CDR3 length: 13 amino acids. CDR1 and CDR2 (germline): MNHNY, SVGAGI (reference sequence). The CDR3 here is CASSRTSAYEQYF. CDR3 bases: TGTGCCAGCAGTAGGACTAGCGCCTACGAGCAGTACTTC.

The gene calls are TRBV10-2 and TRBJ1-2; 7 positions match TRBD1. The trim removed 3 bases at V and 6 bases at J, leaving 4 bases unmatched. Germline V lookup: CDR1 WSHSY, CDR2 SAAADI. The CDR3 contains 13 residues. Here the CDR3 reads CASSDGTDDGYTF. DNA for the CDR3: TGCGCCAGCAGTGACGGGACAGACGATGGCTACACCTTC.

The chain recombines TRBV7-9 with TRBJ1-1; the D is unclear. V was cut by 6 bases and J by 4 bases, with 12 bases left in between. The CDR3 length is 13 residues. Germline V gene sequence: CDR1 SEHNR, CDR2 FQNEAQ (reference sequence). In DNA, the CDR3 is TGTGCCAGCAGTACCGGGGTACTCACTGAAGCTTTCTTT. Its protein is CASSTGVLTEAFF. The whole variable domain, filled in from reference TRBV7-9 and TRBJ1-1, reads DTGVSQNPRHKITKRGQNVTFRCDPISEHNRLYWYRQTLGQGPEFLTYFQNEAQLEKSRLLSDRFSAERPKGSFSTLEIQRTEQGDSAMYLCASSTGVLTEAFFGQGTRLTVV.

CDR3 in amino acids: CASSLVSDTEAFF. The CDR3 bases are TGTGCCAGCAGTCTTGTGTCAGACACTGAAGCTTTCTTT. This sequence joins TRBV7-3 and TRBJ1-1; no firm D call. Germline loops: CDR1 SGHTA, CDR2 FQGTGA. Trimming removed 6 bases at V and 3 bases at J, with 11 bases between. There are 13 residues in the CDR3.

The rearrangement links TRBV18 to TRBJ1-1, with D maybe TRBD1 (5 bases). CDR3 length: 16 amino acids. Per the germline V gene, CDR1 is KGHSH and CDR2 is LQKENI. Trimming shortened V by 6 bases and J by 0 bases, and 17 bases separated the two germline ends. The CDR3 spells CASSAGLLSMNTEAFF. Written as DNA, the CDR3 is TGTGCCAGCTCGGCGGGACTCCTCAGCATGAACACTGAAGCTTTCTTT.

The CDR3 is CASSSRQVPNEKLFF. CDR3 coding DNA: TGCGCCAGCAGCTCTCGACAGGTCCCTAATGAAAAACTGTTTTTT. The chain recombines TRBV4-1 with TRBJ1-4, with a possible D match to TRBD1 (6 bases). CDR3 size: 15 residues. V was trimmed by 5 bases and J by 3 bases, leaving 13 bases between them. The V gene's germline CDR1 is MGHRA and CDR2 YSYEKL.

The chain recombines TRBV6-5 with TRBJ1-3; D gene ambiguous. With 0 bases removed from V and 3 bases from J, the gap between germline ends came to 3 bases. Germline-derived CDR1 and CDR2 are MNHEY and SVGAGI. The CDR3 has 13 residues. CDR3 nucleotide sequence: TGTGCCAGCAGTTACTCCGGTGGAAACACCATATATTTT. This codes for CASSYSGGNTIYF.

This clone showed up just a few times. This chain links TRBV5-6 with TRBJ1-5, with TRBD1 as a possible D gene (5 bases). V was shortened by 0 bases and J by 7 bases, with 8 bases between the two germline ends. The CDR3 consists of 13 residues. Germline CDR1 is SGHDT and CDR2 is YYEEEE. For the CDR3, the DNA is TGTGCCAGCAGCTTGGCCAGGGAACAGCCCCAGCATTTT. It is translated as CASSLAREQPQHF.

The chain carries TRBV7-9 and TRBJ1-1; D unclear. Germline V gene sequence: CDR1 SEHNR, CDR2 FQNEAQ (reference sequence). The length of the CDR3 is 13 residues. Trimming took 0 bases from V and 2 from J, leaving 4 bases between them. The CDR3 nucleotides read TGTGCCAGCAGCTTAGCAGCAAACACTGAAGCTTTCTTT. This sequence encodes CASSLAANTEAFF.

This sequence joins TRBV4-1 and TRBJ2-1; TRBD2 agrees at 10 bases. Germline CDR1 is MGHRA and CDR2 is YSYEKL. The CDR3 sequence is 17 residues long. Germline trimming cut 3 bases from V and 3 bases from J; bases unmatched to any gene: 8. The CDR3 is CASSQDITSGIYNEQFF. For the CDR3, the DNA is TGCGCCAGCAGCCAGGATATCACTAGCGGGATCTACAATGAGCAGTTCTTC.

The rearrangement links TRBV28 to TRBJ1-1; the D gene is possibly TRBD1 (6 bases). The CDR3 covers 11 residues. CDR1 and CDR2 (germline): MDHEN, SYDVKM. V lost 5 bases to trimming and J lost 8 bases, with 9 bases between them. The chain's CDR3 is CASSGGQEAFF. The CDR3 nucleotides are TGTGCCAGCAGTGGTGGACAGGAAGCTTTCTTT.

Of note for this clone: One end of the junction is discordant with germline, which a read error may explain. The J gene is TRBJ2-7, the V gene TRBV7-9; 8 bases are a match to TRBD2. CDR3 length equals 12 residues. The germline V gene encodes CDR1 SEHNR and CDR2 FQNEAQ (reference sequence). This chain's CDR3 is CASSLGERESKF. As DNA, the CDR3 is TGTGCCAGCAGCTTAGGGGAGCGGGAGAGTAAATTC.

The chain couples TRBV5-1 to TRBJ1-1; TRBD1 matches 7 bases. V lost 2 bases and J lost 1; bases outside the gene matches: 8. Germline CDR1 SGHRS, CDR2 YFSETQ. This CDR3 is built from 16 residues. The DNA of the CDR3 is TGCGCCAGCAGCTTTAAGGGGGCGGGTGCGAACACTGAAGCTTTCTTT. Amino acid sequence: CASSFKGAGANTEAFF.

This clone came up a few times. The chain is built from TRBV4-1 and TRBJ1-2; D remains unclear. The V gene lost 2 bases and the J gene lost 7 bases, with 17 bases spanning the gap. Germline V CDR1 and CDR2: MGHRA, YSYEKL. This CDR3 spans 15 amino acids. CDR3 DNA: TGCGCCAGCAGCCAACTTCTCGGGGAGGTCTCTGGCTACACCTTC. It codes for CASSQLLGEVSGYTF.

CDR3 sequence: CSVTGGGLVEGAFF. In nucleotides, the CDR3 is TGCAGCGTAACAGGGGGCGGGCTGGTAGAGGGAGCTTTCTTT. The chain is built from TRBV29-1 and TRBJ1-1, with 9 bases lining up with TRBD1. The CDR3 runs to 14 residues. The germline V gene encodes CDR1 SQVTM and CDR2 ANQGSEA. The junction had 15 bases not matched to a gene; V was cut back by 6 bases and J by 10 bases.

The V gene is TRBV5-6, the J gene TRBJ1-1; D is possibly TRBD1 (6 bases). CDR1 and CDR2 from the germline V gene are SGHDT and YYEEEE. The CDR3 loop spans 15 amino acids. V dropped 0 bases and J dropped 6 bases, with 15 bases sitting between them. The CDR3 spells CASSLGGGLTPEAFF. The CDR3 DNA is TGTGCCAGCAGCTTGGGGGGGGGCCTAACCCCTGAAGCTTTCTTT.

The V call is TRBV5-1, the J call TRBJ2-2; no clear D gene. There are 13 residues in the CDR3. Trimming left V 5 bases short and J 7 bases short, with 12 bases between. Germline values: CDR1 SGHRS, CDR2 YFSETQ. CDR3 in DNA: TGCGCCAGCAGAGACACCCAAATCGGGGAGCTGTTTTTT. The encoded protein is CASRDTQIGELFF.

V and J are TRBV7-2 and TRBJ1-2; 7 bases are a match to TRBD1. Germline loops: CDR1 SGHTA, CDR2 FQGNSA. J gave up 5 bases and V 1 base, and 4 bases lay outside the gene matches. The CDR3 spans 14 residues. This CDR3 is CASSLEGRGYGYTF. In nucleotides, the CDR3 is TGTGCCAGCAGCTTAGAAGGCAGGGGGTATGGCTACACCTTC.

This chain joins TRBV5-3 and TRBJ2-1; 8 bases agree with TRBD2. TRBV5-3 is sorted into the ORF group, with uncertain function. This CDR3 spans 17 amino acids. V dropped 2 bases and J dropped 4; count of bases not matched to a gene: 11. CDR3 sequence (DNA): TGTGCCAGAAGCTTAAGGCCGGCGACTAGCGCTTACAATGAGCAGTTCTTC. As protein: CARSLRPATSAYNEQFF.

Here the CDR3 reads CASKSREGPGEQFF. The CDR3 DNA sequence: TGTGCCAGCAAGTCCAGAGAGGGTCCGGGGGAGCAGTTCTTC. The J gene is TRBJ2-1, the V gene TRBV2; possibly TRBD2 for D (5 bases). Per the germline V gene, CDR1 is SNHLY and CDR2 is FYNNEI. The CDR3 contains 14 residues. V lost 7 bases, J lost 10 bases, and 20 bases lay in between.

Here the CDR3 reads CASTMGGRFAGQETQYF. In DNA, the CDR3 is TGTGCCAGTACCATGGGGGGACGTTTTGCGGGACAAGAGACCCAGTACTTC. The rearrangement joins TRBV19 to TRBJ2-5, with D maybe TRBD2 (6 bases). Germline CDR1 reads LNHDA; CDR2 reads SQIVND (reference sequence). V was shortened by 7 bases and J by 2 bases, with 23 bases between the two germline ends. This CDR3 has 17 amino acids.

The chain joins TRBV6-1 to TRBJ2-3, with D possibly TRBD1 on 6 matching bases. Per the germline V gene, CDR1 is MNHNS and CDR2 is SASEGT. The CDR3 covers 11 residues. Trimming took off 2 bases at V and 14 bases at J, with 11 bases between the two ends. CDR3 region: CASSEIPGVYF. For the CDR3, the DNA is TGTGCCAGCAGTGAAATCCCAGGGGTGTATTTT.

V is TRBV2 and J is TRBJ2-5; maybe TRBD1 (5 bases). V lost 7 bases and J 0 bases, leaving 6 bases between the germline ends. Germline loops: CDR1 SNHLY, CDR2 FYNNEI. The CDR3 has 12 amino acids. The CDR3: CASKGYQETQYF. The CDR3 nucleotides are TGTGCCAGCAAGGGGTACCAAGAGACCCAGTACTTC.